The T cell receptor beta chain described here comes from a study of blood T cell repertoires in COVID-19 (dated by TCRdb to about 2020). Regarding the complete study: Samples from collaborators originated in the United States, Italy and Spain and spanned both the acute and convalescent phases of COVID-19. The material from the prospective study consisted of cDNA or gDNA derived from T cells, B-cell-depleted T cells, or PBMCs. Deeply sampled blood TCRbeta repertoires from subjects exposed to, actively infected with, or recovered from COVID-19 were included in the dataset. A freely available public database, intended as a resource for researchers studying the immune response to SARS-CoV-2, is where the repertoires were released. The samples were drawn from two sources: the first 160 participants of the ongoing ImmuneRACE study, and 1,000 to 1,500 subjects contributed by 6 global collaborators. A de-identified subject ID, COVID-19 status, age in years and sex were almost always included in the sample metadata. Where HLA class I and class II types were available, the types were taken from metadata supplied by the sample provider, not from assay-based typing.

Study-wide findings and limitations: The amount of clinical and demographic metadata varied by source and participant and was provided uncurated.

TCRbeta CDR3 regions were amplified from genomic DNA using the immunoSEQ Assay, a bias-controlled multiplex PCR. The published analysis was carried out like this. Within the assay, amplification of reference gene primers was used to estimate how many nucleated cells each sample contained. Sequence reads were collapsed and filtered to measure the absolute abundance of every unique TCRbeta CDR3 rearrangement. For each sample, productive Simpson clonality was calculated as the square root of Simpson's diversity index across productive rearrangements. TCRdb carries this immuneACCESS record with in-frame sequences only. Its versions omit some clonotypes, under half of them owing to an unresolved V gene in the studies checked, with the rest unexplained. V and J calls and clone size are given by that table; D and trimming were obtained from the DNA. The sample table contains about 230,000 clones; only one count was recorded for 81% of them. The ten largest make up approximately 8% of the sample.

This clone came up a few times. No cognate antigen has been identified for it. An end of the junction differs from the germline gene, which may be a read error. Collaborating institutions collected whole blood in K2EDTA tubes following their own protocols. Collaborator samples were shipped for TCRbeta analysis as frozen whole blood, isolated PBMCs, or DNA extracted from either sample type. Spanning cysteine to phenylalanine, the CDR3 consists of 13 amino acids. The CDR3 DNA has 39 bases and is translated from base 1. For CDR1 and CDR2, the germline V gene lists MNHNS and SASEGT. The sequenced sample was peripheral blood. The V gene is TRBV6-1 and the J gene is TRBJ2-7; no D gene can be assigned with confidence. The sequence came from a woman of 80 years or more with acute or convalescent COVID-19. The DNA sequence reads TGTGCCAGCAGTGAAATTCCGGGTATTCAGCCGAACTTC. Its product reads: CASSEIPGIQPNF.